Reported below is one T cell receptor beta chain. As yet, its antigen is unknown. The V end was cut by 6 bases, the J end by 4 bases, with 15 bases between. Germline V gives CDR1 MNHEY, CDR2 SVGAGI. CDR3 length: 14 residues. Primers: 60 Vbeta forward and 13 Jbeta reverse. Generated by immunoSEQ multiplex PCR, the TCRdb table keeps only in-frame clones and is missing some. The sample lists 200,000 to 250,000 clones, 76% occurring once. This record belongs to a study of cytomegalovirus exposure and HLA in healthy donors. Looking at the study overall: Early release data held 85 million or so unique TCRs from HLA-typed donors. Findings of the study overall: The analysis excluded some indistinguishable V segments, including TRBV6-2 and TRBV6-3. A later analysis revealed that TCR association rates differed between HLA loci, peaking at DRB1 and bottoming out at HLA-C.

This sequence originates from a young man in good health and CMV-seronegative. V and J are TRBV6-5 and TRBJ1-2; tentatively, D is TRBD1 (5 bases). Sequencing used PBMCs. The CDR3 protein is CASSFSDNFYGYTF. As DNA, the CDR3 is TGTGCCAGCAGCTTCTCGGACAATTTCTATGGCTACACCTTC.